Each of the 17 T cell receptor beta chains below was sequenced from the same sample in a study of cytomegalovirus exposure and HLA in healthy donors. Libraries were prepared by immunoSEQ multiplex PCR; TCRdb keeps only in-frame clonotypes and omits some of them. The table shows around 250,000 clones, with around 89% occurring only once. The sample was PBMCs. These receptors originate from a woman younger than 35 in good health and CMV-seronegative.

This clone was observed a few times. The rearrangement links TRBV5-4 to TRBJ1-2, with 10 bases that match TRBD1. This CDR3 contains 16 residues. Per germline, CDR1 SGHNT and CDR2 YYREEE (reference sequence). J lost 4 bases, V lost 0 bases, and 6 bases had no gene match. In nucleotides, the CDR3 is TGTGCCAGCAGCTTGGATTGGACAGGGGGGAGCTATGGCTACACCTTC. It is translated as CASSLDWTGGSYGYTF.

This sequence joins TRBV5-4 and TRBJ2-7; maybe TRBD1 (6 bases). The CDR3 is made up of 13 amino acids. In germline, CDR1 is SGHNT, CDR2 YYREEE (reference sequence). The V end lost 5 bases, the J end lost 3 bases, and 12 bases lay between the germline ends. The CDR3 reads CASSLGQNYEQYF. The CDR3, as DNA: TGTGCCAGCAGTCTGGGACAAAACTACGAGCAGTACTTC.

This chain uses TRBV6-5 with TRBJ2-5; TRBD2 is a possible D gene (6 bases). Germline lookup yields CDR1 MNHEY and CDR2 SVGAGI. This CDR3 region has 14 residues. V was trimmed by 3 bases and J by 2 bases, leaving 10 bases between them. CDR3 in DNA: TGTGCCAGCAGTTATCGGGAGCAACAAGAGACCCAGTACTTC. Its translation: CASSYREQQETQYF.

This clone came up a few times. This chain joins TRBV15 and TRBJ1-2; 8 nucleotides match TRBD1. Germline V gene data show CDR1 as LNHNV and CDR2 as YYDKDF (reference sequence). The CDR3 totals 17 residues. With 2 bases clipped from V and 0 bases from J, the junction kept 8 bases outside the gene matches. The CDR3 DNA reads TGTGCCACCAGCAGACCTAAAGGACAGGGTCCTAACTATGGCTACACCTTC. Its translation: CATSRPKGQGPNYGYTF.

The CDR3 DNA reads TGCAGTGCTAGAGTTTTATATGAAGCTTTCTTT. Residues: CSARVLYEAFF. The chain employs TRBV20-1 and TRBJ1-1; D is ambiguous. V was trimmed by 1 base and J by 7 bases, leaving 7 bases between them. CDR3 size: 11 residues. Germline-derived CDR1 and CDR2 are DFQATT and SNEGSKA (reference sequence).

This clone was detected only once. This sequence joins TRBV28 and TRBJ1-1, with D possibly being TRBD1 (5 bases). Deletions cut 1 base from V and 6 bases from J, with 15 bases between. Germline assignment: CDR1 MDHEN and CDR2 SYDVKM. This CDR3 has 15 amino acids. This CDR3 is CASSLLSSLGAEAFF. Written as DNA, the CDR3 is TGTGCCAGCAGTTTATTAAGCTCCCTAGGGGCTGAAGCTTTCTTT.

The rearrangement joins TRBV15 to TRBJ2-3; D might be TRBD2 (6 bases). CDR1 is LNHNV, CDR2 YYDKDF, per germline (reference sequence). The CDR3 is 15 residues long. V was shortened by 5 bases and J by 2 bases, with 14 bases between the two germline ends. The CDR3 DNA sequence: TGTGCCACCAGCCTAACGCGGGAAAACACAGATACGCAGTATTTT. Translating gives CATSLTRENTDTQYF.

The chain uses TRBV23-1 and TRBJ2-7; 9 bases map to TRBD1. TRBV23-1 is an open reading frame whose function is uncertain. V was clipped by 6 bases and J by 3 bases; unmatched bases: 15. CDR3 size: 17 residues. In DNA form, the CDR3 reads TGCGCCAGCAGCGCCGGGACAGGGTTTTCTCAGCACTACGAGCAGTACGTC. It codes for CASSAGTGFSQHYEQYV.

The chain joins TRBV28 to TRBJ1-2; D remains ambiguous. Per the germline V gene, CDR1 is MDHEN and CDR2 is SYDVKM. Trimming shortened V by 6 bases and J by 0 bases, and 11 bases separated the two germline ends. This CDR3 comprises 14 residues. The CDR3 sequence: CASREVATNYGYTF. CDR3 DNA sequence: TGTGCCAGCAGAGAGGTAGCAACTAACTATGGCTACACCTTC.

This chain uses TRBV11-2 with TRBJ1-1; 11 bases are shared with TRBD1. Trimming cost V 3 bases and J 4 bases; bases outside gene matches: 4. Looked up from germline, CDR1 is SGHAT and CDR2 is FQNNGV. This CDR3 is 15 amino acids long. This chain's CDR3 is CASSLGQGGFTEAFF. CDR3 DNA sequence: TGTGCCAGCAGCTTGGGACAGGGGGGGTTCACTGAAGCTTTCTTT.

The chain combines TRBV15 with TRBJ2-1, with D unclear. The germline V gene encodes CDR1 LNHNV and CDR2 YYDKDF (reference sequence). The CDR3 is 11 amino acids. The ends were cut back, 6 bases at V and 8 bases at J, with 8 bases in the middle. The CDR3 spells CATSPRDEQFF. DNA of the CDR3: TGTGCCACCAGTCCCCGCGATGAGCAGTTCTTC.

This clone has only one observation. The chain has TRBV18 and TRBJ2-7; TRBD2 aligns across 12 bases. This CDR3 is 15 amino acids long. The ends lost 3 bases at V and 6 bases at J; junction bases unmatched: 6. Germline loops: CDR1 KGHSH, CDR2 LQKENI. The DNA for the CDR3 is TGTGCCAGCTCACCCAGACTAGCGGGGGAAGGCGAGCAGTACTTC. Translated, it gives CASSPRLAGEGEQYF.

This chain joins TRBV28 and TRBJ2-7; 7 nucleotides line up with TRBD1. Germline CDR1 reads MDHEN; CDR2 reads SYDVKM. The CDR3 runs to 14 residues. V dropped 3 bases and J dropped 3; count of bases not matched to a gene: 5. For the CDR3, the DNA is TGTGCCAGCAGTTTCGTTAGGGGGCTCTACGAGCAGTACTTC. Translation: CASSFVRGLYEQYF.

The rearrangement uses TRBV28 and TRBJ2-7; D may be TRBD1 (6 bases). Germline-derived CDR1 and CDR2 are MDHEN and SYDVKM. V lost 7 bases, J lost 7 bases, and 17 bases lay in between. This CDR3 contains 13 residues. Here the CDR3 reads CASMMRSTGEQYV. The CDR3 coding sequence is TGTGCCAGCATGATGCGATCAACAGGGGAGCAGTACGTC.

The chain employs TRBV11-3 and TRBJ2-1; a weak D match, TRBD1 (5 bases). CDR3 length: 15 amino acids. Germline loops: CDR1 SGHNT, CDR2 YENEEA. Trimming stripped 1 base from V and 4 bases from J, with 11 bases between. For the CDR3, the DNA is TGTGCCAGCAGCTTAGGTCAGGGTAGTTACAATGAGCAGTTCTTC. Translated, it gives CASSLGQGSYNEQFF.

The chain carries TRBV2 and TRBJ1-6, with TRBD1 identical over 10 bases. The CDR3 has 15 amino acids. The V gene end was trimmed by 7 bases and the J gene end by 5 bases; junction bases not matched to a gene: 5. Germline values: CDR1 SNHLY, CDR2 FYNNEI. CDR3 coding DNA: TGTGCCAGCAAATGGGACAGGGGTGATAATTCACCCCTCCACTTT. Translating gives CASKWDRGDNSPLHF.

The rearrangement joins TRBV10-1 to TRBJ2-7; D is possibly TRBD1 (5 bases). V lost 2 bases to trimming and J lost 2 bases, with 7 bases between them. Germline CDR1 and CDR2: WNHNN and SYGVQD (reference sequence). This CDR3 comprises 13 residues. CDR3 coding DNA: TGCGCCAGCAGTGAGGACAGAGCCTACGAGCAGTACTTC. As protein: CASSEDRAYEQYF.